What follows is one T cell receptor (beta chain) and its context. Its cognate antigen is unknown. This sample was taken from a study of T cell repertoires in aging, cancer and after chemotherapy. Study-level information: Donor ages fell into six groups from 30 or younger up to 70 or older.

Trimming took off 2 bases at V and 0 bases at J, with 13 bases between the two ends. CDR3 length: 15 residues. Germline assignment: CDR1 GTSNPN and CDR2 SVGIG (reference sequence). The template was genomic DNA from peripheral blood, not RNA. TRB rearrangements spanning V, D and J were amplified using mixed TRB-A/B primers. TCRdb redid the calling of the multiplex PCR reads with MiXCR, one entry per CDR3 protein. The data hold approximately 10,000 distinct CDR3 sequences, with 30% observed a single time. Whole-study results and caveats: In healthy donors, age-related TCR diversity loss mainly reflected lost richness.

The sequencing sample was made of blood. The chain couples TRBV30 to TRBJ1-1; D is possibly TRBD1 (5 bases). The source of this sequence is a human donor in good health. This chain's CDR3 is CAWSRKGSMNTEAFF. Here the CDR3 DNA reads TGTGCCTGGAGTAGAAAGGGGAGCATGAACACTGAAGCTTTCTTT.